What follows describes a single T cell receptor (beta chain). Its target is not known. The data originate from a study of blood T cells in healthy people across ages. Whole-study results and caveats: Comparison with aged donors showed that long-lived donors had more naive CD4+ cells and higher diversity.

Germline CDR1 MNHEY, CDR2 SMNVEV (reference sequence). The CDR3 is 13 amino acids. Combining a sample-barcoded 5' primer with a J-beta primer mix, a second PCR ran for roughly 6 to 12 cycles. TCRdb redid the calling of the 5' RACE reads with MiXCR, one entry per CDR3 protein. The table includes about 570,000 distinct CDR3 sequences, 25% to 30% detected once. V and J are TRBV27 and TRBJ2-5, with 11 bases fitting TRBD2. The J call may be mistaken, given a closer DNA end match to TRBJ2-7. Sequenced material: blood. This clonotype originated in a woman aged 70 to 79 in good health. CDR3 sequence: CASRLTSGVEQYF. CDR3 in DNA: TGTGCCAGCAGATTGACTAGCGGGGTCGAGCAGTACTTC.